This passage covers 4 T cell receptor beta chains from one sample sequenced in a study of cytomegalovirus exposure and HLA in healthy donors. Using immunoSEQ multiplex PCR, the repertoire was profiled, and TCRdb retains in-frame clones only, with some absent. Here the sample spans 200,000 or so clones, less than 90% being singletons. Sequenced material: PBMCs. Receptor source: a woman younger than 35 in good health and CMV-seronegative.

This clone was found once. This rearrangement joins TRBV18 to TRBJ2-7; the D is unclear. Trimming took 3 bases from V and 2 from J, leaving 2 bases between them. This CDR3 spans 11 amino acids. Looked up from germline, CDR1 is KGHSH and CDR2 is LQKENI. The CDR3 loop reads CASSPTYEQYF. CDR3 DNA sequence: TGTGCCAGCTCACCGACCTACGAGCAGTACTTC.

The V gene is TRBV5-1, the J gene TRBJ1-1, with TRBD1 as a possible D gene (6 bases). The CDR3 is 14 residues long. Germline lookup yields CDR1 SGHRS and CDR2 YFSETQ. Trimming took 3 bases from V and 7 from J, leaving 16 bases between them. This CDR3 reads CASSSNQGIDEAFF. The CDR3, as DNA: TGCGCCAGCAGCTCTAATCAGGGGATAGATGAAGCTTTCTTT.

This clone was seen more than once but under ten times. The chain joins TRBV19 to TRBJ1-1; 10 positions agree with TRBD1. Losses at the gene ends were 5 bases for V and 5 bases for J; bases not matched to a gene: 5. Germline V CDR1 and CDR2: LNHDA, SQIVND (reference sequence). The CDR3 loop spans 14 amino acids. The CDR3 spells CASSRDRGRTEAFF. The CDR3 DNA is TGTGCCAGTAGTCGGGACAGGGGACGGACTGAAGCTTTCTTT.

The chain has TRBV27 and TRBJ2-4; D could derive from TRBD1 or TRBD2 (5 bases each). Germline CDR1 MNHEY, CDR2 SMNVEV (reference sequence). This CDR3 contains 15 residues. V was cut by 4 bases and J by 0 bases, with 10 bases left in between. The CDR3 DNA follows: TGTGCCAGCAGTTCTGGGACCTTAGCCAAAAACATTCAGTACTTC. Its protein product is CASSSGTLAKNIQYF.